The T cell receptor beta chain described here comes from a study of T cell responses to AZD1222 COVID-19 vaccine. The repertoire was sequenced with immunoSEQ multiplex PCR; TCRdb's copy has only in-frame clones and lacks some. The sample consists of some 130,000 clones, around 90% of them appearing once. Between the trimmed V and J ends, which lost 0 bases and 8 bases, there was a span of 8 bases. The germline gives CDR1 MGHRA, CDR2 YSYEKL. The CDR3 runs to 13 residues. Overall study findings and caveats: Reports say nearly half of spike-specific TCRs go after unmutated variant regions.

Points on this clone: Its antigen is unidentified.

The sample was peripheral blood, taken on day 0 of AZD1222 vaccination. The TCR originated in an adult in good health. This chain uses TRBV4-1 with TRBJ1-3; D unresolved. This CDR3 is CASSQEILDTIYF. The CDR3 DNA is TGCGCCAGCAGCCAAGAAATACTGGACACCATATATTTT.